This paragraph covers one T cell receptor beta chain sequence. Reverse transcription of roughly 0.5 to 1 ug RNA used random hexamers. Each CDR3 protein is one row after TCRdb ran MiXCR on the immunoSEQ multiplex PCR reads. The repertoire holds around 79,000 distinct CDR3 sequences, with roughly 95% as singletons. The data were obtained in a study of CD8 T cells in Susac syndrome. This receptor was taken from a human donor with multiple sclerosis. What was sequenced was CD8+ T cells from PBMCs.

This chain's CDR3 is CASSYKTTDTQYF. CDR3 in DNA: TGTGCCAGCAGTTATAAGACCACAGATACGCAGTATTTT. V gene TRBV6-5 combines with J gene TRBJ2-3; D unclear. CDR1 is MNHEY, CDR2 SVGAGI, per germline. CDR3 length equals 13 residues. V lost 3 bases and J lost 2, with 6 bases in between.